A single sample is the source of the 21 T cell receptor beta chains below, sequenced in a study of regulatory T cells in long-lasting Graves disease. Time point here: newly diagnosed GD, antithyroid drugs for less than 3 months. Extracted RNA from PBMCs served as the source of the TCR library. Arm-PCR of CDR3 regions and iRepertoire HTBI primers were the basis on which TCR beta libraries were built. TCRdb recomputed calls from the multiplex PCR reads with MiXCR, one row per CDR3 protein. The sample has around 250,000 distinct CDR3 sequences, approximately 20% seen once; the top ten hold approximately 15%. The data also belong to a second study, concerning T cells in Graves' hyperthyroidism and ophthalmopathy.

Sequenced here: peripheral blood mononuclear cells (PBMCs), sampled at new diagnosis, from a patient treated with antithyroid drugs. These receptors were collected from a woman aged 25 to 39 with Graves disease.

In this sample, this clonotype turned up many times. The V call is TRBV6-5, the J call TRBJ1-1, with D possibly being TRBD1 (6 bases). With 0 bases removed from V and 7 bases from J, the gap between germline ends came to 9 bases. The CDR3 consists of 13 residues. Germline CDR1 reads MNHEY; CDR2 reads SVGAGI. The CDR3: CASSYSGQFEAFF. The CDR3 DNA reads TGTGCCAGCAGTTACTCTGGACAGTTTGAAGCTTTCTTT.

In this sample, this clonotype turned up many times. The chain carries TRBV5-1 and TRBJ1-2; tentatively, D is TRBD1 (5 bases). There are 14 residues in the CDR3. V shed 2 bases and J shed 2 bases, with 10 bases lying between them. Per germline, CDR1 SGHRS and CDR2 YFSETQ. The CDR3, as DNA: TGCGCCAGCAGCTTCGGGGCCCAAAACTATGGCTACACCTTC. It codes for CASSFGAQNYGYTF.

Many counts were recorded for this clonotype. The J gene is TRBJ2-7, the V gene TRBV6-2 or TRBV6-3; D is possibly TRBD1 (6 bases). The ends were cut back, 6 bases at V and 2 bases at J, with 17 bases in the middle. The CDR3 is 15 amino acids. Germline CDR1 and CDR2: MNHEY and SVGEGT. CDR3 bases: TGTGCCAGCAGGGGGTACGGGACACCAACCTACGAGCAGTACTTC. This translates into CASRGYGTPTYEQYF.

This chain connects TRBV28 to TRBJ2-7; 8 bases are shared with TRBD2. V lost 5 bases to trimming and J lost 3 bases; unmatched junction nucleotides: 12. Germline lookup yields CDR1 MDHEN and CDR2 SYDVKM. This CDR3 region has 16 residues. CDR3 residues: CASSLPGRGVRYEQYF. The DNA for the CDR3 is TGTGCCAGCAGTCTTCCCGGGAGGGGGGTCCGCTACGAGCAGTACTTC.

This clonotype appeared a few times. The chain joins TRBV12-5 to TRBJ2-2; 8 bases match TRBD1. Germline CDR1 is LGHNT and CDR2 is FRNRAP. CDR3 length: 14 amino acids. J was trimmed by 4 bases and V by 11 bases; bases with no gene match: 9. DNA for the CDR3: TGTGCTGGGGCCTCAGGGGGCGTCACCGGGGAGCTGTTTTTT. Encoded protein: CAGASGGVTGELFF.

This clonotype was observed many times. DNA of the CDR3: TGCGCCAGCAGCTTAACGAGAGCAAGAAGGACAGGGGATCTTGAGACCCAGTACTTC. This codes for CASSLTRARRTGDLETQYF. The chain uses TRBV5-1 and TRBJ2-5; 9 bases fit TRBD1. After removal of 2 bases from V and 5 bases from J, the junction contained 19 bases not matched to a gene. This CDR3 comprises 19 residues. Germline V CDR1 and CDR2: SGHRS, YFSETQ.

The chain employs TRBV4-1 and TRBJ2-2; possible D gene TRBD2, 7 bases. The CDR3 is 15 amino acids. The V end was cut by 4 bases, the J end by 0 bases, with 9 bases between. CDR1 and CDR2 from the germline V gene are MGHRA and YSYEKL. In nucleotides, the CDR3 is TGCGCCAGCAGCCGCGGGGGCGCGAACACCGGGGAGCTGTTTTTT. Translated, it gives CASSRGGANTGELFF.

This clonotype has a count of ten or more. The rearrangement joins TRBV5-4 to TRBJ1-1; TRBD1 might be the D (5 bases). V was cut by 5 bases and J by 2 bases, with 10 bases left in between. The CDR3 spans 13 residues. Per germline, CDR1 SGHNT and CDR2 YYREEE (reference sequence). CDR3 sequence (DNA): TGTGCCAGCAGTCGTGGGGCCAACACTGAAGCTTTCTTT. As protein: CASSRGANTEAFF. Based on the CDR3 plus reference TRBV5-4 and TRBJ1-1, the full variable domain is ETGVTQSPTHLIKTRGQQVTLRCSSQSGHNTVSWYQQALGQGPQFIFQYYREEENGRGNFPPRFSGLQFPNYSSELNVNALELDDSALYLCASSRGANTEAFFGQGTRLTVV.

The chain links TRBV2 to TRBJ2-2; TRBD1 matches 7 bases. Germline V CDR1 and CDR2: SNHLY, FYNNEI. Trimming at V came to 7 bases and at J to 0 bases, leaving 11 bases not matched to a gene. The CDR3 runs 17 residues. The CDR3 region is CASTPGTAGANTGELFF. The CDR3 DNA sequence: TGTGCCAGCACCCCCGGGACAGCTGGGGCGAACACCGGGGAGCTGTTTTTT.

This clonotype was detected many times. The J gene is TRBJ1-2, the V gene TRBV5-1; D gene uncertain. This CDR3 region has 14 residues. Germline CDR1 is SGHRS and CDR2 is YFSETQ. Trimming removed 0 bases at V and 9 bases at J, with 15 bases between. The CDR3 here is CASSLDSSIWSYTF. CDR3 coding DNA: TGCGCCAGCAGCTTGGACAGTAGTATATGGAGCTACACCTTC.

This clonotype was found many times. The rearrangement joins TRBV19 to TRBJ2-2; D possibly corresponds to TRBD1 (6 bases). Germline V gene sequence: CDR1 LNHDA, CDR2 SQIVND (reference sequence). The CDR3 is made up of 15 amino acids. Trimming pared 9 bases from V and 4 bases from J, leaving 18 bases between. Written as DNA, the CDR3 is TGTGCCAGCGGGAAGCAGGGGAAGGGCACCGGGGAGCTGTTTTTT. Amino acids: CASGKQGKGTGELFF.

This clonotype was seen ten or more times. The chain carries TRBV18 and TRBJ1-2; D unclear. The V end lost 0 bases, the J end lost 2 bases, and 13 bases lay between the germline ends. Germline-derived CDR1 and CDR2 are KGHSH and LQKENI. This CDR3 has 16 amino acids. This CDR3 reads CASSPPVEGQNYGYTF. The CDR3, as DNA: TGTGCCAGCTCACCACCGGTGGAAGGGCAGAACTATGGCTACACCTTC.

Ten or more counts support this clonotype. This chain joins TRBV5-4 and TRBJ1-2, with 8 nucleotides matching TRBD1. CDR1 is SGHNT, CDR2 YYREEE, per germline (reference sequence). This CDR3 has 15 residues. The V and J ends lost 4 bases and 3 bases, in that order; junction bases with no gene match: 8. This CDR3 is CASSPAGQVDYGYTF. The CDR3 region has the DNA TGTGCCAGCAGCCCGGCGGGACAGGTAGACTATGGCTACACCTTC.

The chain employs TRBV6-1 and TRBJ1-2; perhaps TRBD1 as D (6 bases). There are 13 residues in the CDR3. Germline V gives CDR1 MNHNS, CDR2 SASEGT. V was cut by 5 bases and J by 5 bases, with 12 bases left in between. The CDR3 nucleotides are TGTGCCAGCAGTAGGACAGAGCAATATGGCTACACCTTC. This codes for CASSRTEQYGYTF.

This clonotype has a count of ten or more. V is TRBV18 and J is TRBJ1-2, with a weak D call TRBD1 (5 bases). CDR3 length: 16 residues. V was cut by 5 bases and J by 0 bases, with 16 bases left in between. The germline gives CDR1 KGHSH, CDR2 LQKENI. The CDR3 region is CASSRQPISSNYGYTF. CDR3 bases: TGTGCCAGCTCAAGACAGCCTATTAGTTCTAACTATGGCTACACCTTC.

This clonotype has at least ten counts. This rearrangement joins TRBV7-9 to TRBJ1-2; maybe TRBD1 (5 bases). V gave up 5 bases and J gave up 3 bases, with 10 bases separating them. The CDR3 extends over 13 amino acids. Germline V CDR1 and CDR2: SEHNR, FQNEAQ (reference sequence). The CDR3 loop is CASSPLGDYGYTF. CDR3 coding DNA: TGTGCCAGCAGCCCCTTAGGGGACTATGGCTACACCTTC.

This clonotype was detected many times. The chain uses TRBV6-2 or TRBV6-3 and TRBJ2-1; D is undetermined. CDR1 MNHEY and CDR2 SVGEGT come from the germline V gene. Trimming stripped 0 bases from V and 0 bases from J, with 12 bases between. The CDR3 has 17 residues. CDR3 amino acids: CASSYSVRRSSYNEQFF. For the CDR3, the DNA is TGTGCCAGCAGTTACTCAGTACGGCGGAGCTCCTACAATGAGCAGTTCTTC.

About this clonotype itself: Given a far larger clone just one base away, this is likely a sequencing read error. The V and J genes are TRBV7-9 and TRBJ1-1; D ambiguous. The germline V and J ends were trimmed by 7 bases and 1 base, with 13 bases remaining between them. Looked up from germline, CDR1 is SEHNR and CDR2 is FQNEAQ (reference sequence). This CDR3 spans 14 amino acids. Here the CDR3 DNA reads TGTGCCAGCACTTCAAACATGGCGAACACTGAAGCTTTCTTT. It is translated as CASTSNMANTEAFF.

This clonotype was observed a handful of times. V and J are TRBV2 and TRBJ1-5, with 7 bases matching TRBD1. The CDR3 loop spans 17 amino acids. Germline CDR1 is SNHLY and CDR2 is FYNNEI. V shed 3 bases and J 0 bases; nucleotides not matched to a gene: 8. CDR3 region: CASSDSLGGRSNQPQHF. CDR3 sequence (DNA): TGTGCCAGCAGTGACAGCCTAGGGGGCCGTAGCAATCAGCCCCAGCATTTT.

In its sample, this clonotype was seen a few times. The chain has TRBV10-2 and TRBJ2-7; D is perhaps TRBD2 (7 bases). With 6 bases removed from V and 0 bases from J, the gap between germline ends came to 21 bases. Germline V gives CDR1 WSHSY, CDR2 SAAADI. The CDR3 is 17 residues long. The CDR3 DNA reads TGCGCCAGCAGGGGAGGGCCGCGAGGGGGAGCCTCCTACGAGCAGTACTTC. Translating it yields CASRGGPRGGASYEQYF.

The table lists this clonotype with many counts. The gene calls are TRBV3-1 and TRBJ1-1; D is ambiguous. The germline V gene has CDR1 LGHDT and CDR2 YNNKEL (reference sequence). The CDR3 runs 13 residues. With 5 bases removed from V and 4 bases from J, the gap between germline ends came to 11 bases. This CDR3 is CASSTPGTTEAFF. In nucleotides, the CDR3 is TGTGCCAGCAGCACACCGGGAACCACTGAAGCTTTCTTT.